This passage covers 14 T cell receptor beta chains from one sample sequenced in a study of long-term antiretroviral therapy in people with HIV. At the survey level, the v3.0 immunoSEQ assay was run. Repertoires were generated with immunoSEQ multiplex PCR, while TCRdb's copy carries only in-frame clones and drops some. The profile shows more than 25,000 clones, approximately 81% of them singletons. This sample comprised unsorted PBMCs, obtained 3 years after starting antiretroviral therapy. The source of these receptors is a man aged 35 to 55 with HIV.

The chain links TRBV18 to TRBJ2-7; D is tentatively TRBD1 or TRBD2 (5 bases each). The CDR3 spans 13 residues. V was cut by 4 bases and J by 4 bases, with 11 bases left in between. In germline, CDR1 is KGHSH, CDR2 LQKENI. CDR3 in amino acids: CASSRGAGYEQYF. CDR3 nucleotide sequence: TGTGCCAGCTCACGAGGGGCTGGGTACGAGCAGTACTTC. The full variable domain, in which reference TRBV18 and TRBJ2-7 provide the parts outside the CDR3, is NAGVMQNPRHLVRRRGQEARLRCSPMKGHSHVYWYRQLPEEGLKFMVYLQKENIIDESGMPKERFSAEFPKEGPSILRIQQVVRGDSAAYFCASSRGAGYEQYFGPGTRLTVT.

This clone is a singleton in its sample. The chain carries TRBV19 and TRBJ1-4, with TRBD1 matching 7 bases. This CDR3 spans 14 amino acids. V lost 9 bases to trimming and J lost 2 bases; unmatched junction nucleotides: 6. Germline lookup yields CDR1 LNHDA and CDR2 SQIVND (reference sequence). The CDR3: CASWTGFTNEKLFF. For the CDR3, the DNA is TGTGCCAGCTGGACAGGCTTCACTAATGAAAAACTGTTTTTT.

This chain links TRBV19 with TRBJ2-3; a possible D gene is TRBD2 (6 bases). The germline V and J ends were trimmed by 8 bases and 6 bases, with 6 bases remaining between them. The CDR3 is 10 amino acids. The germline CDR1 and CDR2 sequences are LNHDA and SQIVND (reference sequence). Here the CDR3 reads CASGGDTQYF. CDR3 sequence (DNA): TGTGCCAGTGGGGGGGATACGCAGTATTTT.

V usage is TRBV27 and J usage is TRBJ1-1; D may be TRBD1 (6 bases). The germline V and J ends were trimmed by 6 bases and 1 base, with 12 bases remaining between them. The CDR3 has 14 amino acids. The germline CDR1 and CDR2 sequences are MNHEY and SMNVEV (reference sequence). The CDR3 sequence is CASRQGRTNTEAFF. CDR3 bases: TGTGCCAGCAGGCAGGGGCGAACGAACACTGAAGCTTTCTTT.

V is TRBV18 and J is TRBJ1-2; TRBD1 aligns across 8 bases. V shed 3 bases, J shed 5 bases, and the junction held 2 bases outside the gene matches. The germline CDR1 and CDR2 sequences are KGHSH and LQKENI. There are 13 residues in the CDR3. Here the CDR3 DNA reads TGTGCCAGCTCACCGGACAGGGCGTATGGCTACACCTTC. The encoded protein is CASSPDRAYGYTF. Variable domain in full (rest from reference TRBV18 and TRBJ1-2): NAGVMQNPRHLVRRRGQEARLRCSPMKGHSHVYWYRQLPEEGLKFMVYLQKENIIDESGMPKERFSAEFPKEGPSILRIQQVVRGDSAAYFCASSPDRAYGYTFGSGTRLTVV.

The rearrangement links TRBV27 to TRBJ1-2; D is ambiguous. The germline CDR1 and CDR2 sequences are MNHEY and SMNVEV (reference sequence). The ends were cut back, 2 bases at V and 4 bases at J, with 8 bases in the middle. The CDR3 runs to 13 residues. CDR3 sequence reads: CASSLNNLYGYTF. CDR3 nucleotide sequence: TGTGCCAGCAGTTTAAACAACCTCTATGGCTACACCTTC.

The chain links TRBV6-5 to TRBJ1-6; 11 bases are a match to TRBD1. There are 15 residues in the CDR3. The V segment lost 6 bases and the J segment 12 bases; nucleotides outside the gene matches: 10. The germline V gene has CDR1 MNHEY and CDR2 SVGAGI. This CDR3 is CASSLLGQGVGPLHF. The CDR3 region has the DNA TGTGCCAGCAGCTTGCTGGGACAGGGGGTCGGACCCCTCCACTTT.

This chain uses TRBV28 with TRBJ1-6, with TRBD1 matching over 8 bases. The V segment lost 2 bases and the J segment 10 bases; nucleotides outside the gene matches: 4. The CDR3 length is 14 residues. From germline, CDR1 is MDHEN and CDR2 SYDVKM. Written as DNA, the CDR3 is TGTGCCAGCAGTTTACCCGGGACAGGATCACCCCTCCACTTT. It is translated as CASSLPGTGSPLHF.

The chain joins TRBV18 to TRBJ1-4, with 7 bases lining up with TRBD1. The CDR3 is 14 amino acids. The V segment lost 6 bases and the J segment 5 bases; nucleotides outside the gene matches: 6. CDR1 is KGHSH, CDR2 LQKENI, per germline. CDR3 in amino acids: CASSPGGSNEKLFF. The CDR3 DNA follows: TGTGCCAGCTCGCCAGGGGGGTCCAATGAAAAACTGTTTTTT.

The V gene is TRBV27, the J gene TRBJ2-2; 7 bases are a match to TRBD2. The CDR3 is 15 residues long. Trimming removed 6 bases from V and 7 bases from J; junction bases left unmatched: 11. The germline CDR1 and CDR2 sequences are MNHEY and SMNVEV (reference sequence). CDR3 nucleotide sequence: TGTGCCAGCAGATTTCTAGCGGAGTCGTACGGGGAGCTGTTTTTT. Translating gives CASRFLAESYGELFF.

The CDR3 bases are TGTGCCAGCAGCTCTGGAGCGCAGGGGGCTTTTGATAGCAATCAGCCCCAGCATTTT. Translating gives CASSSGAQGAFDSNQPQHF. The rearrangement links TRBV4-2 to TRBJ1-5, with TRBD1 matching 8 bases. This CDR3 is 19 amino acids long. With 5 bases clipped from V and 0 bases from J, the junction kept 15 bases outside the gene matches. Germline loops: CDR1 LGHNA, CDR2 YNFKEQ.

The chain combines TRBV27 with TRBJ2-3; 7 bases agree with TRBD1. Trimming cost V 6 bases and J 0 bases; bases outside gene matches: 0. This CDR3 region has 13 residues. Germline V gene data show CDR1 as MNHEY and CDR2 as SMNVEV (reference sequence). The CDR3 nucleotides are TGTGCCAGCAGGACAGGGAGCACAGATACGCAGTATTTT. It codes for CASRTGSTDTQYF.

The rearrangement uses TRBV7-3 and TRBJ2-2, with D perhaps matching TRBD1 (6 bases). The V gene's germline CDR1 is SGHTA and CDR2 FQGTGA. Trimming cost V 6 bases and J 5 bases, with 10 bases left between them. The CDR3 length is 13 residues. The CDR3 nucleotides are TGTGCCAGCAGTTTAGGACAGACCGGGGAGCTGTTTTTT. Residues: CASSLGQTGELFF.

This clone has only a few counts. The chain uses TRBV14 and TRBJ1-1; no definite D call. The CDR3 has 13 amino acids. CDR1 and CDR2 (germline): SGHDN, FVKESK. V lost 5 bases and J lost 11, with 18 bases in between. CDR3 bases: TGTGCCAGCAGCTCCCCCAGTGGCTCGAAGGCTTTCTTT. Its protein product is CASSSPSGSKAFF. The whole variable domain, filled in from reference TRBV14 and TRBJ1-1, reads EAGVTQFPSHSVIEKGQTVTLRCDPISGHDNLYWYRRVMGKEIKFLLHFVKESKQDESGMPNNRFLAERTGGTYSTLKVQPAELEDSGVYFCASSSPSGSKAFFGQGTRLTVV.